This T cell receptor (beta chain) stems from a study of naive and memory T cell subsets. Study-level points and caveats: Potentially, T cell activation and differentiation skew this RNA-based measurement.

Amplification of ligated cDNA took four PCR rounds with SP2 and nested alpha and beta constant primers. A single record per CDR3 protein comes from TCRdb applying MiXCR to the 5' RACE reads. The sample includes more than 60,000 distinct CDR3 sequences, approximately 8% of them seen just once. Germline CDR1 and CDR2: SGHTA and FQGTGA. Losses at the gene ends were 4 bases for V and 6 bases for J; bases not matched to a gene: 6. The CDR3 runs to 15 residues. On this clonotype: Its specificity is unknown.

A UMI-containing oligonucleotide was joined by 3' ligation to the TCR cDNA template. RNA was extracted from 2 to 2.5 ml of whole blood of healthy adults. The gene calls are TRBV7-3 and TRBJ2-1, with 10 bases matching TRBD2. The source is a female donor in good health. The CDR3 region is CASSYLSGRANEQFF. DNA of the CDR3: TGTGCCAGCAGCTACCTGAGCGGGAGGGCCAATGAGCAGTTCTTC.